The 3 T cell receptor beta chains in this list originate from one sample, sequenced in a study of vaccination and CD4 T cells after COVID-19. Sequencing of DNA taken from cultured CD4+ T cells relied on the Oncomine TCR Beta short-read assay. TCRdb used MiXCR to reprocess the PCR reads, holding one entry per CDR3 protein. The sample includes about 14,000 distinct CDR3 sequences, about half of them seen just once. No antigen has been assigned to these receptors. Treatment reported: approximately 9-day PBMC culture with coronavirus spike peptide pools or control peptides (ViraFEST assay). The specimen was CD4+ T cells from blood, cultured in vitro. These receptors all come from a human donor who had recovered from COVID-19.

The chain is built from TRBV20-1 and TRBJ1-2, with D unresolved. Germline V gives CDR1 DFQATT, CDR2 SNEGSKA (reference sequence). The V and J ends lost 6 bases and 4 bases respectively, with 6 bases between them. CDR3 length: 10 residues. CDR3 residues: CSADGYGYTF. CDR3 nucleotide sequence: TGCAGTGCGGACGGCTATGGCTACACCTTC.

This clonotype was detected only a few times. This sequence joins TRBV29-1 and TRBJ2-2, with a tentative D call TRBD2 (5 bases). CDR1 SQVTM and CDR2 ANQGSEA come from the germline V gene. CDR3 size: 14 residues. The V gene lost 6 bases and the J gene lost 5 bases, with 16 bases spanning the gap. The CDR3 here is CSVEWNWRTGELFF. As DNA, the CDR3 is TGCAGCGTCGAATGGAACTGGAGGACCGGGGAGCTGTTTTTT.

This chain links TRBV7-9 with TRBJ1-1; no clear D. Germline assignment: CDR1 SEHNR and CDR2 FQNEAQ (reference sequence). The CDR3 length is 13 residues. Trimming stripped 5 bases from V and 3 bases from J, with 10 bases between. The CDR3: CASSVRGYTEAFF. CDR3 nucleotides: TGTGCCAGCAGCGTACGAGGTTACACTGAAGCTTTCTTT.